This record concerns one T cell receptor beta chain sequence. This clone was seen more than once but under ten times. Its binding antigen is unknown. Base quality data are lacking; no much larger clone is found one base away. The sample belongs to a study of beta chain features in type 1 diabetes (dated by TCRdb to the late 2010s). Study-level background: Mean age, gender distribution, total cell number and subset yield were not different between patients and healthy donors. A total of 85 million to 140 million sorted cells were examined across all samples, and a strong correlation was observed between cell number per subset and RNA yield. The study compared the TCRB repertoires of sorted circulating CD4+ T cell subsets in recently diagnosed type 1 diabetes patients with those in matched healthy donors. Regulatory and stem cell-like memory subsets were isolated from only 8 patients and roughly 8 healthy donors, whereas naive and central memory subsets came from all 30 or so donors.

The study at large found these results: Because cDNA was sequenced instead of genomic DNA, activated cells with high expression could be over-represented, although the groups did not differ in activation or CD3 levels. Fewer insertions and more nucleotide deletions at VDJ recombination sites were observed in patients with type 1 diabetes, implying thymic rearrangement abnormalities. Because the HLA sub-analyses included only small numbers of individuals, any influence of HLA type on TCRB rearrangement was left unresolved. Naive, central memory and regulatory TCRB repertoires appeared to be more similar among patients than among healthy donors. PCR might favor shorter templates, but patient and control samples were amplified and corrected together, so any skew would affect both groups equally. Type 1 diabetes patients showed a moderate but significant shortening of TCRB CDR3 length in all four CD4+ subsets.

The entire isolated RNA was reverse transcribed using the High Capacity cDNA Reverse Transcription Kit, and thus expressed TCRB transcripts were sequenced. Deep immunoSEQ sequencing was performed on naive, central memory and regulatory T cell samples, with an average of approximately 4 million total reads per sample. After sorted cells were lysed in RLT buffer, RNA was extracted with DNase-treated RNeasy Micro or Mini kits, with the choice depending on cell number. Each cell subset was processed separately to prevent cross-contamination, with patient and healthy donor samples processed together. The immunoSEQ multiplex PCR was used to amplify TCRB sequences from cDNA, generating 87-bp fragments that spanned the CDR3 region. Sequencing of the amplicons was performed on the Illumina HiSeq platform. As for how the authors treated the data: Synthetic template baselines were used to correct PCR bias computationally, reads within Hamming distance 2 were collapsed together, and singletons that could not be merged were discarded. Reads were aligned against IMGT so that V, D and J genes, CDR3 length and insertions or deletions at six rearrangement sites could be assigned. Within each subset, clonotype counts were normalized to sorted cell number, after which true diversity and Gini coefficients were computed with the tcR R package. Repertoire sharing was quantified using the overlap coefficient calculated on TCRB nucleotide sequences. Out-of-frame TCRB sequences from naive cells were analyzed as a proxy for the pre-selection repertoire. TCRdb limited this immuneACCESS table to in-frame rearrangements with V and J called. A share of clones is missing; checked studies link under half to unresolved V genes, and the rest is unexplained. From that table come the V and J calls and clone size; the DNA was used to work out D and trimming. This sample is represented by fewer than 650,000 clones; around 15% of them were singletons. Approximately 0.093% of the sample is in the top ten clones.

Each donor gave one peripheral blood draw, approximately 110 mL on average, collected into heparinised tubes. Naive, central memory, regulatory and stem cell-like memory CD4+ T cells were sorted on a BD FACSAria II using a panel including CD45RO, CCR7, CD25, CD127, CD95 and CD27. Purity was above 95% for every sorted population. PBMCs were isolated right away by Lymphoprep density gradient centrifugation and were stained directly, without culture. Samples were stained and sorted in pairs, with one healthy donor and one patient per experiment, so that batch effects were minimized. This TCR was recovered from a man aged 18 to 29 in good health. Sequenced material: naive CD4+ T cells from blood. Explained via the paper, the cell subset or site label denotes: true naive CD4+ T cells.

The DNA sequence reads TGTGCCACCAGCTTGACAGGGGCCTCTTTTGGCTACACCTTC. This is translated as CATSLTGASFGYTF. This receptor chain uses TRBV15 and TRBJ1-2; 8 of the junction bases match TRBD1. Germline trimming: 5 bases from V, 7 bases from J; junction bases outside gene matches: 9. Measured from the cysteine to the phenylalanine, the CDR3 is 14 residues long. Only the CDR3 part of the read is kept: 42 bases, read in frame from the first base. According to the germline V gene (reference sequence), CDR1 reads LNHNV and CDR2 reads YYDKDF.